This T cell receptor (beta chain) stems from a study of molecular identifiers for immune sequencing clone quantification. Study-wide background: Four of five RNA aliquots from around 20,000 or 100,000 naive CD8 T cells were sequenced.

CDR3 length equals 16 residues. TCRdb itself ran the PCR reads through MiXCR, one entry per CDR3 protein. The table shows about 640,000 distinct CDR3 sequences, with approximately 20% occurring only once. Sequencing used naive CD8+ T cells from blood, with Jurkat cell RNA spiked in. The subset denotes: FACS-sorted CD8+CD4-CCR7+CD45RA+ naive T cells. This sequence was found in a human donor in good health. Some libraries in this study had Jurkat cell RNA spiked in. The chain employs TRBV21-1 and TRBJ2-7; TRBD2 was called by the table and not checked on the DNA. TRBV21-1 represents a pseudogene. The CDR3 loop reads CASSLKLAGLHYEQCF. For the CDR3, the DNA is TGTGCCAGCAGCTTAAAACTAGCGGGCCTCCACTACGAGCAGTGCTTC.